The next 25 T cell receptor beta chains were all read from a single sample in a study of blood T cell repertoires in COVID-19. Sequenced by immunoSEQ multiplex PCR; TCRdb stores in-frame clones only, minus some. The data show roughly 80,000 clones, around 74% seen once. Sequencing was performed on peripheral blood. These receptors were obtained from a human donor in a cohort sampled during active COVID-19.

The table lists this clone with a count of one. The CDR3 nucleotides are TGCGCCAGCAGCTTGTCCGGGGAGGTGAACACTGAAGCTTTCTTT. Translated: CASSLSGEVNTEAFF. This chain links TRBV5-1 with TRBJ1-1; D is uncertain. V shed 1 base and J shed 0 bases, with 10 bases lying between them. Germline-derived CDR1 and CDR2 are SGHRS and YFSETQ. There are 15 residues in the CDR3.

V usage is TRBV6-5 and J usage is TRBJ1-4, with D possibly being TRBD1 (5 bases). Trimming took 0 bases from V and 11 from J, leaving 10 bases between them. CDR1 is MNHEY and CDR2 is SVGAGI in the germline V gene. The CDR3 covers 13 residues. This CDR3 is CASSYSSGRKLFF. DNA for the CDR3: TGTGCCAGCAGTTACTCGTCAGGGCGCAAACTGTTTTTT.

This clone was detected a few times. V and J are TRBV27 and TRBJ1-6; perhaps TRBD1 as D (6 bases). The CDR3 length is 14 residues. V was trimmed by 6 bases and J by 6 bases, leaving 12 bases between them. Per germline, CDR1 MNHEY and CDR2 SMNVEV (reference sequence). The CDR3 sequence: CASREQGSNSPLHF. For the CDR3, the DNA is TGTGCCAGCAGGGAACAGGGATCTAATTCACCCCTCCACTTT.

CDR3 loop: CASSLFARGGQETQYF. In DNA form, the CDR3 reads TGTGCCAGCAGCTTATTCGCCCGCGGGGGCCAAGAGACCCAGTACTTC. The chain uses TRBV7-2 and TRBJ2-5, with 7 bases identical to TRBD2. Germline CDR1 is SGHTA and CDR2 is FQGNSA. The V segment lost 2 bases and the J segment 1 base; nucleotides outside the gene matches: 7. The CDR3 has 16 amino acids.

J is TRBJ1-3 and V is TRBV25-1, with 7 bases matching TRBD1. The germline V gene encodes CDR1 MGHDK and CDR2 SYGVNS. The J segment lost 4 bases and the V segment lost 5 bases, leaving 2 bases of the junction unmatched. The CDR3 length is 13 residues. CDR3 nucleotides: TGTGCCAGCAGTAGGGGGCTAGGAAACACCATATATTTT. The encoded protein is CASSRGLGNTIYF.

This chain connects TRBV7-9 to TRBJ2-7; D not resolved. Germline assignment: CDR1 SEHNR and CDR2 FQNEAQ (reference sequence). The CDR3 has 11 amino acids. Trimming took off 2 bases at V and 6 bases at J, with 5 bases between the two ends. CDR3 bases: TGTGCCAGCAGCTTATTATCCGAGCAGTACTTC. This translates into CASSLLSEQYF. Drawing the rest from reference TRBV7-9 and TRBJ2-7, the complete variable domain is DTGVSQNPRHKITKRGQNVTFRCDPISEHNRLYWYRQTLGQGPEFLTYFQNEAQLEKSRLLSDRFSAERPKGSFSTLEIQRTEQGDSAMYLCASSLLSEQYFGPGTRLTVT.

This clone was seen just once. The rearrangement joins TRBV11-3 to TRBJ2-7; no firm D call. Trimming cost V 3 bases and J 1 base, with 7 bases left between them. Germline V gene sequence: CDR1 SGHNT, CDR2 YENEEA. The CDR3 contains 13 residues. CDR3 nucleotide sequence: TGTGCCAGCAGCTTCACCGGTTCCTACGAGCAGTACTTC. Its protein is CASSFTGSYEQYF.

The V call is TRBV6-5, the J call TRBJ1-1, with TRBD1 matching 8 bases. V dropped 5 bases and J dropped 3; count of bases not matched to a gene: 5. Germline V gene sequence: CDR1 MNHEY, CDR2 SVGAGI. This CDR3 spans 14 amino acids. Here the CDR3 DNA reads TGTGCCAGCAGTCCACAGGGGGTGGACACTGAAGCTTTCTTT. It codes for CASSPQGVDTEAFF.

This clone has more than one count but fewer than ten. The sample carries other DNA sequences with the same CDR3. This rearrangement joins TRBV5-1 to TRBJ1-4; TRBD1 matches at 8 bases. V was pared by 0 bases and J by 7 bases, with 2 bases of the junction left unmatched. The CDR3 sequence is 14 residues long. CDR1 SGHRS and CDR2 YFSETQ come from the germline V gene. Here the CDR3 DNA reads TGCGCCAGCAGCTTGGGACAGGGGTCTGAAAAACTGTTTTTT. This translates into CASSLGQGSEKLFF.

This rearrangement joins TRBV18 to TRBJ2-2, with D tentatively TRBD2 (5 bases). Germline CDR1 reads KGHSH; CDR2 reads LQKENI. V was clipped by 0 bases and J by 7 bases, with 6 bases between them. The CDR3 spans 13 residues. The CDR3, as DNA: TGTGCCAGCTCACCACCCGGGAACGGGGAGCTGTTTTTT. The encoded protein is CASSPPGNGELFF.

CDR3 in amino acids: CASSLSGLAGYSTDTQYF. The DNA of the CDR3 is TGTGCCAGCAGCTTAAGTGGACTAGCGGGGTATAGCACAGATACGCAGTATTTT. This chain connects TRBV9 to TRBJ2-3; 12 nucleotides line up with TRBD2. The J segment lost 0 bases and the V segment lost 4 bases, leaving 9 bases of the junction unmatched. The CDR3 is made up of 18 amino acids. Germline-derived CDR1 and CDR2 are SGDLS and YYNGEE.

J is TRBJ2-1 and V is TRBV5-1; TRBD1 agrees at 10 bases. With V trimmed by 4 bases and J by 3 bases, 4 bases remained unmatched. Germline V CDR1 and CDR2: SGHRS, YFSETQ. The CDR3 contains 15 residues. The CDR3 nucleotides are TGCGCCAGCAGCCCAGGACAGGGGGGCTACAATGAGCAGTTCTTC. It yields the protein CASSPGQGGYNEQFF.

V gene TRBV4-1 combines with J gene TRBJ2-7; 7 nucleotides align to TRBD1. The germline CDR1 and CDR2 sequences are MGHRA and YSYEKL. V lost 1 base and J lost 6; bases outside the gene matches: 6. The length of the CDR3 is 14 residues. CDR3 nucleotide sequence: TGCGCCAGCAGCCAAGGACAGGGAGTGGCCGAGCAGTACTTC. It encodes CASSQGQGVAEQYF.

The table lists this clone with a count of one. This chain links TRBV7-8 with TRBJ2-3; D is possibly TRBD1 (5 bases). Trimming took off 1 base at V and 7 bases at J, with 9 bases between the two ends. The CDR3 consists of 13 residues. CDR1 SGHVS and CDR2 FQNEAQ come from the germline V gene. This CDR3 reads CASSLDRMNTQYF. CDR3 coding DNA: TGTGCCAGCAGCTTAGACAGGATGAATACGCAGTATTTT.

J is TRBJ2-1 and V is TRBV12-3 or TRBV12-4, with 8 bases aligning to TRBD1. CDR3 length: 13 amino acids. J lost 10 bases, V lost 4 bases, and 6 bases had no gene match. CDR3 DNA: TGTGCCAGCAGTTCGGACAGGGCGGGGGAGCAGTTCTTC. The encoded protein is CASSSDRAGEQFF.

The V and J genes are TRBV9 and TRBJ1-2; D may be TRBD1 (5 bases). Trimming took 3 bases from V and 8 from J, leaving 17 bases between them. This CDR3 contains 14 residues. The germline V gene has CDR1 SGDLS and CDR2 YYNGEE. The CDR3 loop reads CASSGEGGVRGYTF. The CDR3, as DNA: TGTGCCAGCAGCGGCGAGGGAGGGGTCCGCGGCTACACCTTC. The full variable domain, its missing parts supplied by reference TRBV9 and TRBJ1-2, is DSGVTQTPKHLITATGQRVTLRCSPRSGDLSVYWYQQSLDQGLQFLIQYYNGEERAKGNILERFSAQQFPDLHSELNLSSLELGDSALYFCASSGEGGVRGYTFGSGTRLTVV.

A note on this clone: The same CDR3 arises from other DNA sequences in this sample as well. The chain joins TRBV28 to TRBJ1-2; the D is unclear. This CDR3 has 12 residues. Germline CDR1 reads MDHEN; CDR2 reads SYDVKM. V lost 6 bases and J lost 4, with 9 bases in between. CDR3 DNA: TGTGCCAGCAGCTTAGCGGGCTATGGCTACACCTTC. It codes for CASSLAGYGYTF.

The CDR3 DNA sequence: TGTGCCAGCAGCCAAGGTCGGGGGGTTTGGAATTCACCCCTCCACTTT. Protein: CASSQGRGVWNSPLHF. J is TRBJ1-6 and V is TRBV14, with D possibly TRBD1 on 5 matching bases. CDR3 size: 16 residues. Between the trimmed V and J ends, which lost 1 base and 7 bases, there was a span of 14 bases. From germline, CDR1 is SGHDN and CDR2 FVKESK.

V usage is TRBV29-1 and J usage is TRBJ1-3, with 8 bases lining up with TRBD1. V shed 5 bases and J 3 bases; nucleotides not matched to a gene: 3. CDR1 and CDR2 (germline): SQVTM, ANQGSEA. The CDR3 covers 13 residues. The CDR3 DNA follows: TGCAGCGTTAAGGACAGGGTTGGAAACACCATATATTTT. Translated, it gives CSVKDRVGNTIYF.

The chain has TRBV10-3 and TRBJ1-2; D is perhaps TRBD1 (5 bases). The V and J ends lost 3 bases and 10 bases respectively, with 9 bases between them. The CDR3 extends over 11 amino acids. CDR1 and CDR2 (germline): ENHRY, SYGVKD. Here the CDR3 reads CAISEGVYYTF. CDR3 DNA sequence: TGTGCCATCAGTGAAGGGGTTTACTACACCTTC.

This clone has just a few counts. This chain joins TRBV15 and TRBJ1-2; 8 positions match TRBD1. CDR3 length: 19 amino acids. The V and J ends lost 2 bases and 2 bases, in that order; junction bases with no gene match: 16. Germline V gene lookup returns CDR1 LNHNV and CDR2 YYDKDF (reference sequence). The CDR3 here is CATSRSSVYLRGRNYGYTF. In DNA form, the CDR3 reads TGTGCCACCAGCAGATCAAGTGTTTACCTCAGGGGGCGGAACTATGGCTACACCTTC.

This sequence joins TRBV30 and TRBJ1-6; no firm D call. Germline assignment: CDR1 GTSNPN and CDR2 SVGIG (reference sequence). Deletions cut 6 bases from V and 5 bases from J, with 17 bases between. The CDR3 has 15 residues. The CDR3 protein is CACFCREEDNSPLHF. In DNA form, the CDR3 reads TGTGCCTGCTTCTGCCGCGAAGAGGATAATTCACCCCTCCACTTT.

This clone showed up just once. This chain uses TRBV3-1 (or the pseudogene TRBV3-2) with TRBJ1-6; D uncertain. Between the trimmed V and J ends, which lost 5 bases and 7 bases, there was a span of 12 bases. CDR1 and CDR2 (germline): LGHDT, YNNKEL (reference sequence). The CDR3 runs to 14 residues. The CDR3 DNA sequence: TGTGCCAGCAGCTTCCTGGGCAGGAATTCACCCCTCCACTTT. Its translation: CASSFLGRNSPLHF.

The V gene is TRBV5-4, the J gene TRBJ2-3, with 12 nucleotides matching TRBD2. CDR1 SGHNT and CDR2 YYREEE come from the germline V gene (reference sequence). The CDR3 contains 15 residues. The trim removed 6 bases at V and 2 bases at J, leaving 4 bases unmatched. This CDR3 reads CASTRLAGDTDTQYF. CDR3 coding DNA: TGTGCCAGCACGAGACTAGCGGGGGACACAGATACGCAGTATTTT.

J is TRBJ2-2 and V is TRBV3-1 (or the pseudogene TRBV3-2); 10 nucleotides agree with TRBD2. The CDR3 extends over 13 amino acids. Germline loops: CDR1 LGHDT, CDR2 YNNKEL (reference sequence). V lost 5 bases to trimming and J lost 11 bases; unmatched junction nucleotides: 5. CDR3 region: CASSRTSGGELFF. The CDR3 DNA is TGTGCCAGCAGCAGGACTAGCGGCGGAGAGCTGTTTTTT.